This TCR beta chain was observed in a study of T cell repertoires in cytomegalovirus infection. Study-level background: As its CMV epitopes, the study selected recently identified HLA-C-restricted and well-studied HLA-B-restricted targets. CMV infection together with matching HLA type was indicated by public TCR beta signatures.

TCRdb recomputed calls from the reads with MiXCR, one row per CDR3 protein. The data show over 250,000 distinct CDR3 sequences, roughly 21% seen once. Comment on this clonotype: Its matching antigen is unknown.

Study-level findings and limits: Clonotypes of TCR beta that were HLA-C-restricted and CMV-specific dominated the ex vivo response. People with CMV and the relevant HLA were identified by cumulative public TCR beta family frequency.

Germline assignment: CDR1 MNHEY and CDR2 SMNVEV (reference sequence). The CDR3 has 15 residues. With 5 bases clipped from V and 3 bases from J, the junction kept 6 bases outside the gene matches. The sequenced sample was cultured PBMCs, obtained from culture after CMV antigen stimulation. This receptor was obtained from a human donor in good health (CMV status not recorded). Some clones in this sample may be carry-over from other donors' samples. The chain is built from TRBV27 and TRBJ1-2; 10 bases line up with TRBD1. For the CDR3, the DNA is TGTGCCAGCAGTCCACGACAGGGGGCTCACTATGGCTACACCTTC. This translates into CASSPRQGAHYGYTF.